This is a list of T cell receptor beta chains from one sample in a study of blood T cell repertoires in COVID-19. Clones were read by immunoSEQ multiplex PCR, and TCRdb kept only the in-frame ones, dropping some. The repertoire has roughly 88,000 clones, approximately 90% of them found once; the top ten carry around 3.9%. The sequencing sample was made of peripheral blood. These receptors all come from a woman aged 45-65 years in a cohort sampled during active COVID-19. Both conserved end residues are part of each CDR3. The D gene is left open where the match is weak. A clone size is listed for some rows: how often the clone was seen (once, few, many), or a class if it is expanded.

.	TRBJ2-7	.	TRBV5-6	TGTGCCAGCAGCTTTCAGGTGGCTTCCTACGAGCAGTACTTC	CASSFQVASYEQYF
.	TRBJ2-1	.	TRBV12-1	TGTGCCAGCATCCTAGACAGTGTCACCTACAATGAGCAGTTCTTC	CASILDSVTYNEQFF
.	TRBJ1-2	.	TRBV12-3/TRBV12-4	TGTGCCAGCAGTTTAGGCGGGGGCTATGGCTACACCTTC	CASSLGGGYGYTF
.	TRBJ2-5	once	TRBV5-1	TGCGCCAGCAGCTTGGCCGGCGGACAGAGGGGAGAGACCCAGTACTTC	CASSLAGGQRGETQYF
.	TRBJ1-2	.	TRBV19	TGTGCCAGTAGTACTAGAGGCCTACAAGGATTGAATGGCTACACCTTC	CASSTRGLQGLNGYTF
.	TRBJ1-6	.	TRBV5-1	TGCGCCAGCAGCTTGCAGGGCCTACGTGTAGCTTCACCCCTCCACTTT	CASSLQGLRVASPLHF
.	TRBJ2-3	once	TRBV18	TGTGCCAGCTCACCATTCGACATCGGGGGTGCAGATACGCAGTATTTT	CASSPFDIGGADTQYF
.	TRBJ1-2	.	TRBV14	TGTGCCAGCAGCCAAGGTTTTGGGGGGAGCGGGGGTTGGAATGGCTACACCTTC	CASSQGFGGSGGWNGYTF
.	TRBJ2-5	.	TRBV7-8	TGTGCCAGCAGCCGCCGCCCCGGGGTCCAGGTAGAGACCCAGTACTTC	CASSRRPGVQVETQYF
TRBD2	TRBJ2-3	.	TRBV24-1	TGTGCCACCAGTGATTCACCGGGACTAGGGTTGGGGAGGACAGATACGCAGTATTTT	CATSDSPGLGLGRTDTQYF
TRBD2	TRBJ2-5	few	TRBV28	TGTGCCAGCAGGACAGCGGGAGGGGGGGAAGAGACCCAGTACTTC	CASRTAGGGEETQYF
TRBD2	TRBJ2-2	.	TRBV6-1	TGTGCCAGCAGTGACCCGGGCAGGGCGGGAGGGGCCGGGGAGCTGTTTTTT	CASSDPGRAGGAGELFF
.	TRBJ2-6	.	TRBV18	TGTGCCAGCTCACCAGGAGGGGCTGGGGCCAACGTCCTGACTTTC	CASSPGGAGANVLTF
.	TRBJ2-2	.	TRBV27	TGTGCCAGCAGGGCCGGAGCCGGGGAGCTGTTTTTT	CASRAGAGELFF
TRBD1	TRBJ2-4	.	TRBV9	TGTGCCAGCAGCGTAGCACGACAGGGGAACATTCAGTACTTC	CASSVARQGNIQYF
.	TRBJ1-1	.	TRBV20-1	TGCAGTGCTAGTGGCCAGATGAACACTGAAGCTTTCTTT	CSASGQMNTEAFF
TRBD1	TRBJ1-1	.	TRBV12-3/TRBV12-4	TGTGCCAGCAGGGTCCCGGGACAGTCGACGGCTTTCTTT	CASRVPGQSTAFF
TRBD1	TRBJ1-4	.	TRBV5-6	TGTGCCAGCAGCTCTCGCGGGACAGGGTCATCGTCAACTAATGAAAAACTGTTTTTT	CASSSRGTGSSSTNEKLFF
.	TRBJ2-1	.	TRBV12-3/TRBV12-4	TGTGCCAGCAGACACCGTCATGAGCAGTTCTTC	CASRHRHEQFF
.	TRBJ2-1	.	TRBV19	TGTGCCAGTAACGGGTTATACAATGAGCAGTTCTTC	CASNGLYNEQFF
TRBD2	TRBJ2-3	once	TRBV28	TGTGCCAGCAAGCCTAGCGGGAGCGGGGGCACAGATACGCAGTATTTT	CASKPSGSGGTDTQYF
.	TRBJ2-3	once	TRBV4-2	TGTGCCAGCAGCCAAGCACCCTTAAAGGGGGATACGCAGTATTTT	CASSQAPLKGDTQYF
.	TRBJ2-1	.	TRBV5-1	TGCGCCAGCACCAGGGATGGGGCCTTCAATGAGCAGTTCTTC	CASTRDGAFNEQFF
.	TRBJ2-7	few	TRBV30	TGTGCCTGGAGTCATCGGGGATCCTACGAGCAGTACTTC	CAWSHRGSYEQYF
.	TRBJ1-6	.	TRBV15	TGTGCCACCAGCCGCGGGGCAGATAATTCACCCCTCCACTTT	CATSRGADNSPLHF
.	TRBJ2-5	.	TRBV7-9	TGTGCCAGCAGCTTACTAGGCACAGAGACCCAGTACTTC	CASSLLGTETQYF
.	TRBJ2-7	.	TRBV5-1	TGCGCCAGCTCTTCCGGATGGGGGGGCGTCCCCTACGAGCAGTACTTC	CASSSGWGGVPYEQYF
.	TRBJ2-1	.	TRBV6-2/TRBV6-3	TGTGCCAGCAGTTACTCGAGTCCGGGATTATACAATGAGCAGTTCTTC	CASSYSSPGLYNEQFF
TRBD2	TRBJ2-7	.	TRBV3-1/TRBV3-2	TGTGCCAGCAGCCAAACTAGCGGGAGCTCCTACGAGCAGTACTTC	CASSQTSGSSYEQYF
TRBD2	TRBJ2-3	.	TRBV20-1	TGCAGTGCTAGTCTGATAGCGGGATCGCCCACAGATACGCAGTATTTT	CSASLIAGSPTDTQYF
TRBD1	TRBJ2-7	.	TRBV29-1	TGCAGCGTTGAAGATCCAACGGGACAGGGCTCCTACGAGCAGTACTTC	CSVEDPTGQGSYEQYF
.	TRBJ1-5	.	TRBV5-4	TGTGCCAGCAGCGAAGGACTGAATCAGCCCCAGCATTTT	CASSEGLNQPQHF
.	TRBJ1-3	.	TRBV6-6	TGTGCCAGCAGTTACGAAGGGGACTCTGGAAACACCATATATTTT	CASSYEGDSGNTIYF
TRBD1	TRBJ2-5	.	TRBV27	TGTGCCAGCAGGACAGGGGGCATCGGAGAGACCCAGTACTTC	CASRTGGIGETQYF
TRBD2	TRBJ2-5	.	TRBV3-1/TRBV3-2	TGTGCCAGCAGCCAAGATAACGGGGCGGGGGGGGAAGGGACCCAGTACTTC	CASSQDNGAGGEGTQYF
TRBD2	TRBJ2-7	.	TRBV5-6	TGTGCCAGCCGTAGACAGTTCGGACTAGCCTACGAGCAGTACTTC	CASRRQFGLAYEQYF
.	TRBJ2-5	once	TRBV7-8	TGTGCCAGCAGCTCTAGTGCGGGAACCCAAGAGACCCAGTACTTC	CASSSSAGTQETQYF
.	TRBJ2-7	medium-sized	TRBV7-9	TGTGCCAGCAGCTTAGTGGTAGCGGACTCCTACGAGCAGTACTTC	CASSLVVADSYEQYF
.	TRBJ1-1	.	TRBV7-9	TGTGCCAGCAGCGCTTACAGGGTGGGGCACACTGAAGCTTTCTTT	CASSAYRVGHTEAFF
.	TRBJ2-7	.	TRBV6-5	TGTGCCAGCAGTTACTTCGACGAGCAGTACTTC	CASSYFDEQYF
TRBD1	TRBJ1-5	once	TRBV7-9	TGTGCCAGCAGTCCGGACAGGGGGGGAAATCAGCCCCAGCATTTT	CASSPDRGGNQPQHF
.	TRBJ1-6	once	TRBV3-1/TRBV3-2	TGTGCCAGCAGCCACGCCCAGGGTTGGTCACCCCTCCACTTT	CASSHAQGWSPLHF
.	TRBJ2-6	.	TRBV12-5	TGTGCTAGTAAACACTCTGGGGCCAACGTCCTGACTTTC	CASKHSGANVLTF
TRBD2	TRBJ2-7	.	TRBV30	TGTGCGGGGACTAGCGGGGCTATCTCCTACGAGCAGTACTTC	CAGTSGAISYEQYF
.	TRBJ1-5	.	TRBV21-1	TGTGCCAGCAGCCTTCCCGGGACAGGGGCCGACAATCAGCCCCAGCATTTT	CASSLPGTGADNQPQHF
TRBD2	TRBJ2-2	.	TRBV11-2	TGTGCCAGCAGCTCCCGACTAGCGGTGAACACCGGGGAGCTGTTTTTT	CASSSRLAVNTGELFF
.	TRBJ1-1	.	TRBV7-8	TGTGCCAGCAGCTTAGGAGTCCTTGGGGCCGAAGCTTTCTTT	CASSLGVLGAEAFF
.	TRBJ1-2	.	TRBV5-1	TGCGCCAGCAGCTTCGGGTCACCGGGCTATGGCTACACCTTC	CASSFGSPGYGYTF
TRBD2	TRBJ2-1	.	TRBV6-6	TGTGCCAGCAGTCCCCTCGTAGCGGGAGGGCCTTTGGGGGCGGAGCAGTTCTTC	CASSPLVAGGPLGAEQFF
TRBD1	TRBJ2-7	.	TRBV6-5	TGTGCCAGCAGTTACTCGGTCGGGCAGGGGGACGAGCAGTACTTC	CASSYSVGQGDEQYF
TRBD2	TRBJ2-1	.	TRBV27	TGTGCCAGCAAAAATCCGGGACTAGCGGGATCGGGGTCCTACAATGAGCAGTTCTTC	CASKNPGLAGSGSYNEQFF
.	TRBJ2-7	few	TRBV21-1	TGTGCCAGCATCCGGGACAGGGGGCCGTACGAGCAGTACTTC	CASIRDRGPYEQYF
.	TRBJ1-2	.	TRBV29-1	TGCAGCGCCCTTCGGGCAGGGACTAACTATGGCTACACCTTC	CSALRAGTNYGYTF
TRBD2	TRBJ2-1	.	TRBV6-5	TGTGCCAGCAGTTACTCTCCGGGACTAGACTACAATGAGCAGTTCTTC	CASSYSPGLDYNEQFF
.	TRBJ1-5	.	TRBV30	TGTGCCTGGAGCTCCTTTCCCGCGGGTAGCAATCAGCCCCAGCATTTT	CAWSSFPAGSNQPQHF